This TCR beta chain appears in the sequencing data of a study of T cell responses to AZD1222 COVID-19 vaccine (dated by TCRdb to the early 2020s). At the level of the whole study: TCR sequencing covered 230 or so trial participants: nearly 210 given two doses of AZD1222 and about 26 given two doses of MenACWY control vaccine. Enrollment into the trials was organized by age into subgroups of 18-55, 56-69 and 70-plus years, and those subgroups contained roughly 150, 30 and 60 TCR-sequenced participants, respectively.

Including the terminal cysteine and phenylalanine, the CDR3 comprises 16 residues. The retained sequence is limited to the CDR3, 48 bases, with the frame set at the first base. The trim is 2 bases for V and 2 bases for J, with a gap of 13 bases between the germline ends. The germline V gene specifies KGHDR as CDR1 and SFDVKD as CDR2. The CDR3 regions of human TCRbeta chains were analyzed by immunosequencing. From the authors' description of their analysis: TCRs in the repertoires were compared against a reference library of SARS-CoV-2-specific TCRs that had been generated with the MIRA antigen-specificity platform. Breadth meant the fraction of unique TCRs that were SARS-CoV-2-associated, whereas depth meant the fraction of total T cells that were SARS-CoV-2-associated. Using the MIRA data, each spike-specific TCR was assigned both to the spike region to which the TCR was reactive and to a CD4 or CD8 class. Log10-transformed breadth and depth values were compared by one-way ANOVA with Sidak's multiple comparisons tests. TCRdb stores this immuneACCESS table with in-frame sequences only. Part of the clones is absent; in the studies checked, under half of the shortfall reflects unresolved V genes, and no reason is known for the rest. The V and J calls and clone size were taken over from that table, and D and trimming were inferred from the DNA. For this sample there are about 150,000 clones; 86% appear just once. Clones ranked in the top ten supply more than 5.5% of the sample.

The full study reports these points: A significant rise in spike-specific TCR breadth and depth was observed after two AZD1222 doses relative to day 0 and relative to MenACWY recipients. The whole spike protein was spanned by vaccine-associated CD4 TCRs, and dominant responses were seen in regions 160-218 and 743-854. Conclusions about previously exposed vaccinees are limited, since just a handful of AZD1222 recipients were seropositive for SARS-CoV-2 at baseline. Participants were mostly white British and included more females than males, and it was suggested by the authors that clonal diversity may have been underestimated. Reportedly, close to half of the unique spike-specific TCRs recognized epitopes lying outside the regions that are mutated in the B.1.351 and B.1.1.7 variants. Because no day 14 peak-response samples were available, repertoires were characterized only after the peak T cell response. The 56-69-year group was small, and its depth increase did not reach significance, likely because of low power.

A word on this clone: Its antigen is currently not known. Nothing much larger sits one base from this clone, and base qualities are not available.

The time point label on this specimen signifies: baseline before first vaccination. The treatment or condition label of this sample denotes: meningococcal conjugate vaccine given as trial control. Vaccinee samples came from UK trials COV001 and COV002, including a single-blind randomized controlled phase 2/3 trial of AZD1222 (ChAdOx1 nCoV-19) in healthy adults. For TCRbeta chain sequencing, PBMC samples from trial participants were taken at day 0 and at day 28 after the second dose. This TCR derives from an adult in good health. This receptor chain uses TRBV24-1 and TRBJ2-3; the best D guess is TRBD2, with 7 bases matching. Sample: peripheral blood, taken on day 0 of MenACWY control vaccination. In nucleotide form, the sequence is TGTGCCACCAGTGATTCGGGGGGCTGGCTCACAGATACGCAGTATTTT. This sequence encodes CATSDSGGWLTDTQYF.